These 9 T cell receptor beta chains originate from one sample sequenced in a study of vaccination and CD4 T cells after COVID-19. Treatment noted: approximately 9-day PBMC culture with coronavirus spike peptide pools or control peptides (ViraFEST assay). Unexposed donor CD4+ T cells predated the COVID-19 pandemic, collected 2011-2018. These receptors are not linked to any known antigen. Sequencing of DNA taken from cultured CD4+ T cells relied on the Oncomine TCR Beta short-read assay. TCRdb itself ran the PCR reads through MiXCR, one entry per CDR3 protein. Altogether 8,000 to 9,000 distinct CDR3 sequences are present, under 55% being singletons, with the ten largest covering 27%. The sample was CD4+ T cells from blood, cultured in vitro. The receptors stem from a human donor in good health.

The V and J genes are TRBV20-1 and TRBJ2-7, with 10 bases fitting TRBD2. CDR3 length: 14 residues. V shed 1 base, J shed 12 bases, and the junction held 12 bases outside the gene matches. Germline CDR1 and CDR2: DFQATT and SNEGSKA (reference sequence). The CDR3 spells CSARVVGASGSLYF. For the CDR3, the DNA is TGCAGTGCTAGAGTGGTAGGGGCTAGCGGGAGTCTGTACTTC.

V usage is TRBV19 and J usage is TRBJ2-2; 7 bases line up with TRBD2. This CDR3 spans 17 amino acids. Germline CDR1 is LNHDA and CDR2 is SQIVND (reference sequence). Unmatched junction bases numbered 10, after V lost 4 bases and J lost 2 bases. The CDR3 sequence: CASSRLRSGANTGELFF. As DNA, the CDR3 is TGTGCCAGTAGTAGGTTGCGGAGCGGGGCAAACACCGGGGAGCTGTTTTTT.

The rearrangement links TRBV6-1 to TRBJ2-3; either TRBD1 or TRBD2 may supply D (5 bases each). Germline CDR1 MNHNS, CDR2 SASEGT. The germline V and J ends were trimmed by 6 bases and 2 bases, with 9 bases remaining between them. This CDR3 contains 13 residues. CDR3 loop: CASRRDDTDTQYF. DNA of the CDR3: TGTGCCAGCAGGAGGGACGACACAGATACGCAGTATTTT.

This clonotype was picked up a small number of times. This chain connects TRBV6-5 to TRBJ2-7; the D gene is possibly TRBD2 (6 bases). Germline V gives CDR1 MNHEY, CDR2 SVGAGI. V was trimmed by 2 bases and J by 6 bases, leaving 20 bases between them. This CDR3 comprises 16 residues. The chain's CDR3 is CASSYLTVGSLGEQYF. The CDR3 nucleotides are TGTGCCAGCAGTTACCTCACGGTCGGGAGTTTAGGCGAGCAGTACTTC.

Only a few counts were recorded for this clonotype. The rearrangement joins TRBV6-1 to TRBJ1-6, with TRBD1 identical over 8 bases. The CDR3 consists of 15 residues. Germline trimming cut 7 bases from V and 6 bases from J; bases unmatched to any gene: 8. CDR1 MNHNS and CDR2 SASEGT come from the germline V gene. The CDR3 nucleotides are TGTGCCAGCATCGCAGGGGGCGGAAGTAATTCACCCCTCCACTTT. Translating gives CASIAGGGSNSPLHF.

This clonotype was seen only a few times. The chain links TRBV27 to TRBJ2-2, with TRBD1 matching over 10 bases. Germline V gene data show CDR1 as MNHEY and CDR2 as SMNVEV (reference sequence). The CDR3 is made up of 16 amino acids. V gave up 5 bases and J gave up 4 bases; unmatched junction bases: 7. The CDR3 DNA sequence: TGTGCCAGCAGTAGACGACAGGGGGCCGGCACCGGGGAGCTGTTTTTT. Translating it yields CASSRRQGAGTGELFF.

The CDR3 coding sequence is TGTGCCAGCAGCAAGGACAGGGGGGGCTATGGCTACACCTTC. It encodes CASSKDRGGYGYTF. The J gene is TRBJ1-2, the V gene TRBV5-4, with 10 bases fitting TRBD1. The CDR3 is 14 residues long. V dropped 4 bases and J dropped 4; count of bases not matched to a gene: 4. Germline CDR1 is SGHNT and CDR2 is YYREEE (reference sequence). Full variable domain (missing parts from reference TRBV5-4 and TRBJ1-2): ETGVTQSPTHLIKTRGQQVTLRCSSQSGHNTVSWYQQALGQGPQFIFQYYREEENGRGNFPPRFSGLQFPNYSSELNVNALELDDSALYLCASSKDRGGYGYTFGSGTRLTVV.

A few counts support this clonotype. This chain links TRBV2 with TRBJ1-5, with 9 bases identical to TRBD1. The CDR3 has 14 residues. V lost 5 bases to trimming and J lost 5 bases; unmatched junction nucleotides: 4. The germline gives CDR1 SNHLY, CDR2 FYNNEI. Here the CDR3 reads CASSQTGGDQPQHF. CDR3 bases: TGTGCCAGCAGTCAGACAGGGGGGGATCAGCCCCAGCATTTT.

The gene calls are TRBV25-1 and TRBJ2-3; D unresolved. V gave up 1 base and J gave up 1 base, with 3 bases separating them. The length of the CDR3 is 13 residues. CDR1 and CDR2 from the germline V gene are MGHDK and SYGVNS. CDR3 loop: CASSESGTDTQYF. The CDR3 DNA reads as TGTGCCAGCAGTGAATCCGGCACAGATACGCAGTATTTT.